This TCR beta chain was captured in a study of blood T cell repertoires in COVID-19. The germline CDR1 and CDR2 sequences are SEHNR and FQNEAQ (reference sequence). This CDR3 is 14 amino acids long. Losses at the gene ends were 5 bases for V and 3 bases for J; bases not matched to a gene: 2. Clones were read by immunoSEQ multiplex PCR, and TCRdb kept only the in-frame ones, dropping some. The table has more than 55,000 clones, approximately 90% seen once. This chain links TRBV7-9 with TRBJ1-1; 11 bases align to TRBD1. The origin of this receptor is a woman in her 70s with acute or convalescent COVID-19. Sequenced input: peripheral blood. For the CDR3, the DNA is TGTGCCAGCAGCGAGGGACAGGGGGACACTGAAGCTTTCTTT. Amino acids: CASSEGQGDTEAFF.